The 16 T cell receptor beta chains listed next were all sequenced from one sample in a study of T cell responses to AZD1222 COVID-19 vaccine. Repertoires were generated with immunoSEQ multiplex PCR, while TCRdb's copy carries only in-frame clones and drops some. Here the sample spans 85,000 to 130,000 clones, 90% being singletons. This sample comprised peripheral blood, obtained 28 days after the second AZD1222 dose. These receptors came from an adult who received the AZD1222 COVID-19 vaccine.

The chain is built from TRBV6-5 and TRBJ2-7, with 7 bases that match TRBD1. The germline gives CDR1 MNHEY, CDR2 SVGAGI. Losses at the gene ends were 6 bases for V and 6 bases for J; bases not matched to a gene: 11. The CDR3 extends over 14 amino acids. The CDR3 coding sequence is TGTGCCAGCAGCCAGAGAGGGGGCTTAGGCGAGCAGTACTTC. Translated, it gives CASSQRGGLGEQYF.

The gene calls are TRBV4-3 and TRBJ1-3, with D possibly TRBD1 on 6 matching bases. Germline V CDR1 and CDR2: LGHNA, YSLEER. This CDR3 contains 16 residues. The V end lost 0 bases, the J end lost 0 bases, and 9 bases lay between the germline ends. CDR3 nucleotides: TGCGCCAGCAGCCAAGACAGGGGAAACTCTGGAAACACCATATATTTT. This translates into CASSQDRGNSGNTIYF.

CDR3 sequence (DNA): TGTGCCAGTAGTAACCCCTCTGGACAGGTTCAAAACACTGAAGCTTTCTTT. The encoded protein is CASSNPSGQVQNTEAFF. This chain connects TRBV19 to TRBJ1-1, with 7 bases lining up with TRBD1. V shed 4 bases and J 2 bases; nucleotides not matched to a gene: 13. Germline values: CDR1 LNHDA, CDR2 SQIVND (reference sequence). There are 17 residues in the CDR3. Supplemented by reference TRBV19 and TRBJ1-1, the full variable domain reads DGGITQSPKYLFRKEGQNVTLSCEQNLNHDAMYWYRQDPGQGLRLIYYSQIVNDFQKGDIAEGYSVSREKKESFPLTVTSAQKNPTAFYLCASSNPSGQVQNTEAFFGQGTRLTVV.

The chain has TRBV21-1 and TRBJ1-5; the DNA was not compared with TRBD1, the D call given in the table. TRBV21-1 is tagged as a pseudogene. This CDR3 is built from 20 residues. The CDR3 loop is CASSKGGHQGARGNNQPQHF. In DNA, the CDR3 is TGTGCCAGCAGCAAAGGAGGACACCAGGGGGCCAGGGGCAACAATCAGCCCCAGCATTTT.

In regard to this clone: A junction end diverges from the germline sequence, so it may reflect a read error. The chain's CDR3 is CASSPGTPGTDTQYF. The CDR3 DNA is TGTGCTAGCAGCCCCGGGACGCCGGGCACAGATACGCAGTATTTT. The rearrangement links TRBV7-7 to TRBJ2-3; tentatively, D is TRBD1 or TRBD2 (5 bases each). This CDR3 has 15 amino acids. Looked up from germline, CDR1 is SSHAT and CDR2 is FNYEAQ (reference sequence).

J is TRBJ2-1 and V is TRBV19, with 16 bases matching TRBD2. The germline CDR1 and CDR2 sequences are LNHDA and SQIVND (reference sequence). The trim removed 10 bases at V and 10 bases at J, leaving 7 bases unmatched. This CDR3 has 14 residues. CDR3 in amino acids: CATLGLAGGREQFF. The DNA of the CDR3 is TGTGCCACCCTGGGACTAGCGGGGGGGCGAGAGCAGTTCTTC. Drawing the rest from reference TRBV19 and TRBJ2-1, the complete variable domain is DGGITQSPKYLFRKEGQNVTLSCEQNLNHDAMYWYRQDPGQGLRLIYYSQIVNDFQKGDIAEGYSVSREKKESFPLTVTSAQKNPTAFYLCATLGLAGGREQFFGPGTRLTVL.

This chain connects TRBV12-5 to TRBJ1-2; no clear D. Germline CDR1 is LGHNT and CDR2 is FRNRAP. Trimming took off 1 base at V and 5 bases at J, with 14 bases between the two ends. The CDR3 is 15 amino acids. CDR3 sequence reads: CASGLAPRGVYGYTF. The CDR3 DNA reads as TGTGCTAGTGGTTTGGCCCCTCGTGGGGTGTATGGCTACACCTTC.

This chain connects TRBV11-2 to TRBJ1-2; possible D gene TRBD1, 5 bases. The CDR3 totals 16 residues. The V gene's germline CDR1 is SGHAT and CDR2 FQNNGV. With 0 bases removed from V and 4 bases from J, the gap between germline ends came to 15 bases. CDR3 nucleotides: TGTGCCAGCAGCTTAGATTGGAGGGGCGGCTCCTATGGCTACACCTTC. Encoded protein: CASSLDWRGGSYGYTF.

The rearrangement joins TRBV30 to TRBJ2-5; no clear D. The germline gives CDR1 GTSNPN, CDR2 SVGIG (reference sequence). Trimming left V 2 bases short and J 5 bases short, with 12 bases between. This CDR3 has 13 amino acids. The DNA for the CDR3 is TGTGCCTGGAGTCGTGGGAATGGCGAGACCCAGTACTTC. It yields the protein CAWSRGNGETQYF.

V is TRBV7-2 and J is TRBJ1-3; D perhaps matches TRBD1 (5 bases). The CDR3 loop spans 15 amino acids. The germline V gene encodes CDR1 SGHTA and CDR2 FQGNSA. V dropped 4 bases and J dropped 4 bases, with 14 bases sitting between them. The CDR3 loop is CASSSVGGVGNTIYF. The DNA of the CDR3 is TGTGCCAGCAGCTCCGTTGGGGGGGTAGGAAACACCATATATTTT.

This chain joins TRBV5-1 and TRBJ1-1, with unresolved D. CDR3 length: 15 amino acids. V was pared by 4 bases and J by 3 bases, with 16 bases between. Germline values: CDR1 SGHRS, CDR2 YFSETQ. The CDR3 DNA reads TGCGCCAGCAGCGCCGGTCGGGTTTGGGACACTGAAGCTTTCTTT. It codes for CASSAGRVWDTEAFF.

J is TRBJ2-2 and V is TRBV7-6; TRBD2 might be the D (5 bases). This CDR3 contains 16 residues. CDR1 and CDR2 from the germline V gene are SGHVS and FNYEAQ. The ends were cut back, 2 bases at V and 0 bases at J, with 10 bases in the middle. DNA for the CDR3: TGTGCCAGCAGCTTATTGGGGAGCGCGAACACCGGGGAGCTGTTTTTT. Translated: CASSLLGSANTGELFF. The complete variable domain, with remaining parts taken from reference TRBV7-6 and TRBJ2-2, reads GAGVSQSPRYKVTKRGQDVALRCDPISGHVSLYWYRQALGQGPEFLTYFNYEAQQDKSGLPNDRFSAERPEGSISTLTIQRTEQRDSAMYRCASSLLGSANTGELFFGEGSRLTVL.

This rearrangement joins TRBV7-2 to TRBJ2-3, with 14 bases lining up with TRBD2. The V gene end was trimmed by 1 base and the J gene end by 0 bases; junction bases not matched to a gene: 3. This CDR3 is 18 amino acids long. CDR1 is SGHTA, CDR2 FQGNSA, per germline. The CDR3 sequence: CASSLVGTSGGSTDTQYF. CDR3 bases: TGTGCCAGCAGCTTAGTTGGGACTAGCGGGGGAAGCACAGATACGCAGTATTTT.

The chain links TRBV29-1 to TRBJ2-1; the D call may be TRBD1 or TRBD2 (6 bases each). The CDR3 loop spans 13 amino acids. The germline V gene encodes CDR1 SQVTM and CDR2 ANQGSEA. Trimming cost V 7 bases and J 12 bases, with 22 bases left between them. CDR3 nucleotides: TGCAGCGGCTTGGGGGGCGCCCCTACGTGGCAGTTCTTC. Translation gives CSGLGGAPTWQFF.

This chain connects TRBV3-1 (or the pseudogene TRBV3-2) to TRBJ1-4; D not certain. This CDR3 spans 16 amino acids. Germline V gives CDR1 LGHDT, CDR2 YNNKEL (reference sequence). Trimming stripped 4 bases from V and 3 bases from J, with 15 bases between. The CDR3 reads CASSRGPPPANEKLFF. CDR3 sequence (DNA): TGTGCCAGCAGCCGTGGTCCCCCTCCGGCTAATGAAAAACTGTTTTTT.

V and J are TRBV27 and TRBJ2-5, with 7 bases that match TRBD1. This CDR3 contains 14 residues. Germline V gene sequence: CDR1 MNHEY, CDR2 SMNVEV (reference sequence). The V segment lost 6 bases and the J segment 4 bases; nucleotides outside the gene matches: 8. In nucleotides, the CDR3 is TGTGCCAGCAGCTCCAGGGGGACCCGAGAGACCCAGTACTTC. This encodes CASSSRGTRETQYF.